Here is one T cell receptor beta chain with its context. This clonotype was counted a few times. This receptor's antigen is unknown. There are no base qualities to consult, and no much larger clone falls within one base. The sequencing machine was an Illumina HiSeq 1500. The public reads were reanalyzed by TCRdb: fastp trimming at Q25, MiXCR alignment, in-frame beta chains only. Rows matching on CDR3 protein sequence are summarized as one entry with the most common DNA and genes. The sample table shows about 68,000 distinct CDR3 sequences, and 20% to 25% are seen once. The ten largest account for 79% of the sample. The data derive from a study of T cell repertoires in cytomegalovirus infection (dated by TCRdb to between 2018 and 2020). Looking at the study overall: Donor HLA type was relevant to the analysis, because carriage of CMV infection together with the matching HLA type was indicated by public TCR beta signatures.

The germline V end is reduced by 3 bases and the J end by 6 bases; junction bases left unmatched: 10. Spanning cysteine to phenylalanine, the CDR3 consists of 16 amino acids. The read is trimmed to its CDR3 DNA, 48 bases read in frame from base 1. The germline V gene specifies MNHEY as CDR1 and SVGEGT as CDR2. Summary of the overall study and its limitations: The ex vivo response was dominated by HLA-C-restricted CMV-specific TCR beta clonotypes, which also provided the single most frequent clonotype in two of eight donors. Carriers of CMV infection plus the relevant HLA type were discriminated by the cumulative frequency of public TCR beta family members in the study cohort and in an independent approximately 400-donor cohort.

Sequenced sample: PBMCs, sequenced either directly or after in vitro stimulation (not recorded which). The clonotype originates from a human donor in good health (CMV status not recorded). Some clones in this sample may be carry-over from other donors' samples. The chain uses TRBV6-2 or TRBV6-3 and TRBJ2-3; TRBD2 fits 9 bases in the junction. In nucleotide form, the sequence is TGTGCCAGCAGTTATTTTGCGGGACTAGCAGGCGATACGCAGTATTTT. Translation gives CASSYFAGLAGDTQYF.